The 15 T cell receptor beta chains reported below all come from one sample, sequenced in a study of T-cell reconstitution after alpha-beta-depleted transplantation in children. Construction of the TCRbeta library involved unique molecular identifiers. TCRdb re-called the PCR reads with MiXCR, one entry per CDR3 protein. The sample lists approximately 490,000 distinct CDR3 sequences; 8% to 11% were seen once. The material sequenced was PBMCs, taken before TCRalphabeta/CD19-depleted stem cell transplant. These receptors all come from a child under 10 years old with inherited bone marrow failure, due to receive a stem cell transplant.

This clonotype was seen many times. The chain combines TRBV5-1 with TRBJ2-5, with 7 bases that match TRBD2. Trimming at V came to 1 base and at J to 1 base, leaving 7 bases not matched to a gene. Germline V gene data show CDR1 as SGHRS and CDR2 as YFSETQ. The CDR3 consists of 16 residues. In DNA form, the CDR3 reads TGCGCCAGCAGCTTGCGGGCTAGCGGAGGCCAAGAGACCCAGTACTTC. It translates to CASSLRASGGQETQYF. The full variable domain, in which reference TRBV5-1 and TRBJ2-5 provide the parts outside the CDR3, is KAGVTQTPRYLIKTRGQQVTLSCSPISGHRSVSWYQQTPGQGLQFLFEYFSETQRNKGNFPGRFSGRQFSNSRSEMNVSTLELGDSALYLCASSLRASGGQETQYFGPGTRLLVL.

This clonotype was observed at least ten times. The rearrangement links TRBV7-9 to TRBJ2-1; D gene ambiguous. Germline V lookup: CDR1 SEHNR, CDR2 FQNEAQ (reference sequence). The CDR3 loop spans 13 amino acids. Trimming stripped 5 bases from V and 4 bases from J, with 9 bases between. CDR3 sequence (DNA): TGTGCCAGCAGCGGGTTGGGGTACAATGAGCAGTTCTTC. It specifies CASSGLGYNEQFF.

The chain is built from TRBV12-3 or TRBV12-4 and TRBJ2-2; 13 bases align to TRBD2. V was pared by 6 bases and J by 7 bases, with 8 bases of the junction left unmatched. CDR3 length equals 16 residues. Written as DNA, the CDR3 is TGTGCCAGCAGACTAGCGGGAGGGAATTTTGACGGGGAGCTGTTTTTT. Protein: CASRLAGGNFDGELFF.

Comment on this clonotype: A much larger clone lies one base from this, so it may be a read error. V is TRBV19 and J is TRBJ2-4, with TRBD2 matching over 10 bases. J was trimmed by 3 bases and V by 1 base; bases with no gene match: 9. The germline V gene encodes CDR1 LNHDA and CDR2 SQIVND (reference sequence). The CDR3 covers 18 residues. The CDR3 region has the DNA TGTGCCAGTAGTATAGGATTCAGCGGGAGGGTGGACAAAAACATTCAGTACTTC. Residues: CASSIGFSGRVDKNIQYF.

This clonotype came up many times. The rearrangement uses TRBV4-2 and TRBJ2-7; 12 bases fit TRBD2. The CDR3 spans 17 residues. Germline assignment: CDR1 LGHNA and CDR2 YNFKEQ. V lost 0 bases, J lost 7 bases, and 10 bases stayed unmatched. The DNA of the CDR3 is TGTGCCAGCAGCCAAGATCCCCAAGGACTAGCGGGAACGGAGCAGTACTTC. Translation: CASSQDPQGLAGTEQYF.

This clonotype was observed many times. The DNA is left out, because the CDR3 cannot be placed on it with certainty; the CDR3 is given as TCRdb lists it. The chain joins TRBV5-1 to TRBJ1-2; the D call of TRBD1 is as the table states it, not checked on the DNA. The CDR3 spans 15 residues, counting both ends. Germline CDR1 SGHRS, CDR2 YFSETQ. The CDR3 loop is CASSFGGGTGAPDTF.

The chain has TRBV18 and TRBJ1-6; TRBD1 might be the D (5 bases). Looked up from germline, CDR1 is KGHSH and CDR2 is LQKENI. V lost 1 base and J 5 bases, leaving 6 bases between the germline ends. There are 14 residues in the CDR3. CDR3 coding DNA: TGTGCCAGCTCACCACAGGGGAATAATTCACCCCTCCACTTT. Residues: CASSPQGNNSPLHF.

This clonotype was counted ten times or more. V and J are TRBV6-2 or TRBV6-3 and TRBJ2-5; D gene ambiguous. This CDR3 region has 13 residues. The germline gives CDR1 MNHEY, CDR2 SVGEGT. Trimming cost V 5 bases and J 2 bases, with 9 bases left between them. This CDR3 reads CASSPWVQETQYF. The CDR3 bases are TGTGCCAGCAGTCCGTGGGTTCAAGAGACCCAGTACTTC.

The sample holds many counts of this clonotype. CDR3 nucleotide sequence: TGCAGTGCTAGAGGCGCTAGCGGGAGTTGGTACGAGCAGTACTTC. Its protein is CSARGASGSWYEQYF. The J gene is TRBJ2-7, the V gene TRBV20-1; 10 bases are a match to TRBD2. The V gene end was trimmed by 1 base and the J gene end by 4 bases; junction bases not matched to a gene: 7. This CDR3 spans 15 amino acids. The germline V gene has CDR1 DFQATT and CDR2 SNEGSKA (reference sequence).

This clonotype was recorded many times. V is TRBV29-1 and J is TRBJ2-4, with TRBD1 matching over 8 bases. Germline V gene lookup returns CDR1 SQVTM and CDR2 ANQGSEA. This CDR3 has 16 residues. The V and J ends lost 5 bases and 0 bases, in that order; junction bases with no gene match: 9. The CDR3: CSVRPNQGAAKNIQYF. In DNA form, the CDR3 reads TGCAGCGTTAGGCCCAACCAGGGGGCAGCCAAAAACATTCAGTACTTC.

This clonotype occurred many times. The chain combines TRBV12-3 or TRBV12-4 with TRBJ2-1; D could derive from TRBD1 or TRBD2 (5 bases each). The CDR3 runs 16 residues. V lost 6 bases and J 5 bases, leaving 20 bases between the germline ends. CDR3 in amino acids: CASSQGGGVENNEQFF. Here the CDR3 DNA reads TGTGCCAGCAGCCAGGGTGGGGGAGTAGAAAACAATGAGCAGTTCTTC.

This clonotype was detected many times. The chain uses TRBV7-9 and TRBJ2-1; D is undetermined. Trimming pared 4 bases from V and 5 bases from J, leaving 6 bases between. The CDR3 spans 12 residues. In germline, CDR1 is SEHNR, CDR2 FQNEAQ (reference sequence). The CDR3 sequence: CASSSGDNEQFF. In nucleotides, the CDR3 is TGTGCCAGCAGCTCCGGTGACAATGAGCAGTTCTTC.

In its sample, this clonotype was seen a few times. V gene TRBV27 combines with J gene TRBJ1-1; D uncertain. Germline V gives CDR1 MNHEY, CDR2 SMNVEV (reference sequence). The length of the CDR3 is 13 residues. V lost 6 bases to trimming and J lost 4 bases, with 12 bases between them. The CDR3, as DNA: TGTGCCAGCAGCTCAAACGACTTCACTGAAGCTTTCTTT. It yields the protein CASSSNDFTEAFF.

V is TRBV20-1 and J is TRBJ2-2, with a weak D call TRBD1 (5 bases). The V and J ends lost 6 bases and 1 base respectively, with 9 bases between them. The CDR3 covers 13 residues. The germline CDR1 and CDR2 sequences are DFQATT and SNEGSKA (reference sequence). The CDR3 sequence is CSAPDRNTGELFF. CDR3 DNA sequence: TGCAGTGCGCCTGACAGGAACACCGGGGAGCTGTTTTTT.

This clonotype was seen repeatedly, ten times or more. The genes are TRBV4-3 and TRBJ1-2; the match to TRBD1 covers 7 bases. CDR3 size: 14 residues. CDR1 LGHNA and CDR2 YSLEER come from the germline V gene. With 3 bases clipped from V and 2 bases from J, the junction kept 3 bases outside the gene matches. CDR3: CASSHQTGNYGYTF. The CDR3 DNA sequence: TGCGCCAGCAGCCACCAGACAGGGAACTATGGCTACACCTTC.